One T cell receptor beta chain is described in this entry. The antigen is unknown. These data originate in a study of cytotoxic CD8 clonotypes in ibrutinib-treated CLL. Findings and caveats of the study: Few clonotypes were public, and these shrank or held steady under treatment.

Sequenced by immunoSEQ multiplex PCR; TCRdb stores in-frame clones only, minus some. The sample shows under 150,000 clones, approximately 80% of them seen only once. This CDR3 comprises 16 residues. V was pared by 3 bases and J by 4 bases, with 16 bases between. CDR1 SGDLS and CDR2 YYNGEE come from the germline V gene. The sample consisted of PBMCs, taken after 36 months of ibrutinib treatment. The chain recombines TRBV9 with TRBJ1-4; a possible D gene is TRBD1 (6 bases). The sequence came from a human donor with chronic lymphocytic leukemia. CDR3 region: CASSAGSGASNEKLFF. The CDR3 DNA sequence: TGTGCCAGCAGCGCGGGATCAGGGGCAAGTAATGAAAAACTGTTTTTT.